Detailed here is one T cell receptor beta chain. This record belongs to a study of cytomegalovirus exposure and HLA in healthy donors. The wider study: The Caucasian-associated ancestry cluster held over 65% of a few hundred genotyped donors.

V lost 1 base and J 0 bases, leaving 7 bases between the germline ends. The germline gives CDR1 SGHNT, CDR2 YENEEA. The CDR3 runs 14 residues. 60 Vbeta and 13 Jbeta primers were used in PCR. Clones were sequenced by immunoSEQ multiplex PCR, and TCRdb holds only the in-frame ones, with some missing. Recorded for this sample: around 70,000 clones. Donors in the study were healthy people who gave bone marrow. The chain uses TRBV11-3 and TRBJ2-7; maybe TRBD2 (6 bases). The sample taken for sequencing was PBMCs. This receptor was obtained from a female donor in good health and CMV-seropositive. This CDR3 reads CASSLGDSSYEQYF. CDR3 nucleotides: TGTGCCAGCAGCTTAGGGGACTCCTCCTACGAGCAGTACTTC. Full variable domain (rest looked up from reference TRBV11-3 and TRBJ2-7): EAGVVQSPRYKIIEKKQPVAFWCNPISGHNTLYWYLQNLGQGPELLIRYENEEAVDDSQLPKDRFSAERLKGVDSTLKIQPAELGDSAVYLCASSLGDSSYEQYFGPGTRLTVT.